What follows is one T cell receptor (beta chain) and its context. Its target is unknown. The donors were members of the validation cohort comprising some 120 subjects, separate from the roughly 700-subject first cohort. This sample is part of a study of cytomegalovirus exposure and HLA in healthy donors. Study results and limitations: Most TCR sequences showed up rarely, but some public TCRs showed up in many donors. A list of roughly 160 TCR beta chains associated with cytomegalovirus was given.

CDR1 is MNHEY and CDR2 is SVGAGI in the germline V gene. The V gene lost 0 bases and the J gene lost 2 bases, with 8 bases spanning the gap. This CDR3 spans 15 amino acids. Sequencing was performed with immunoSEQ multiplex PCR; in TCRdb, only in-frame clones are kept and a portion is missing. Counted here are over 100,000 clones, 89% occurring once; the ten biggest clones make up more than 1%. The receptor was isolated from a young woman in good health and CMV-seronegative. The rearrangement links TRBV6-5 to TRBJ1-3; possibly TRBD1 for D (5 bases). The sample consisted of PBMCs. The CDR3 bases are TGTGCCAGCAGTTACTCGTCCAGGGCTGGAAACACCATATATTTT. It encodes CASSYSSRAGNTIYF.